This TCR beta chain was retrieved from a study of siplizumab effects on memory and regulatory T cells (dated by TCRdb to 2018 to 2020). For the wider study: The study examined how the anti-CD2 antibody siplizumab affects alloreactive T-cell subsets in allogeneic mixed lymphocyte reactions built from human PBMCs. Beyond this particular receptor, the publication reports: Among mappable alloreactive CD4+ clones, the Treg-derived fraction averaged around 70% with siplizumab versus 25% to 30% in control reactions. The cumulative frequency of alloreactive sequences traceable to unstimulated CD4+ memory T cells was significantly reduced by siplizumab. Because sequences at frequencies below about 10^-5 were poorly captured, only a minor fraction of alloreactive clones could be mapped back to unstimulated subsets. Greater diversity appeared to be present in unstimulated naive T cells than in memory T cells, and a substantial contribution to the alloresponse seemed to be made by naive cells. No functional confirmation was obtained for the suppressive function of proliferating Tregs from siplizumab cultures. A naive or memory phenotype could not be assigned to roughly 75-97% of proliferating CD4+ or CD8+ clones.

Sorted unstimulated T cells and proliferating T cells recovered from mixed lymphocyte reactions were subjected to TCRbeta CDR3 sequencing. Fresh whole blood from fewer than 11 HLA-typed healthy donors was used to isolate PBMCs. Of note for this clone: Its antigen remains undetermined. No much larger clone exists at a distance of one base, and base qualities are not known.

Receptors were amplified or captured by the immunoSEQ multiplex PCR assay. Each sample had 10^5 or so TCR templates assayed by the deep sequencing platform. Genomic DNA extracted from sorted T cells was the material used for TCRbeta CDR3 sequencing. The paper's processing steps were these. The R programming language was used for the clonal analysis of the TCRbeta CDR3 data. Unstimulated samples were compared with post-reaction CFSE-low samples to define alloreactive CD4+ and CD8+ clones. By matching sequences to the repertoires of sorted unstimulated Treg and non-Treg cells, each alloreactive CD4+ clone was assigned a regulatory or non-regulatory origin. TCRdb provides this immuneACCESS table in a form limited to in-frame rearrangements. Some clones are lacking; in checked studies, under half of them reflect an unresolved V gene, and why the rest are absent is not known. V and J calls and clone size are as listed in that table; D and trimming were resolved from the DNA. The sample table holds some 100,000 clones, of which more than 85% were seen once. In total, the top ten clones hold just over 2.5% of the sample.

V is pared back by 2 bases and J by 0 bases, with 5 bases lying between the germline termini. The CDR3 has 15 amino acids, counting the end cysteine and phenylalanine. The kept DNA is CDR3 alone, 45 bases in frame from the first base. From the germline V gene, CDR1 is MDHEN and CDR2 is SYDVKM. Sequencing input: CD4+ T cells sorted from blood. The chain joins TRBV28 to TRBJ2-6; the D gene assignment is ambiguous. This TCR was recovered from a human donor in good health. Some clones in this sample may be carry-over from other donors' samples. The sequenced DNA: TGTGCCAGCAGTTTAGCTGGCTCTGGGGCCAACGTCCTGACTTTC. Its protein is CASSLAGSGANVLTF.